The 31 T cell receptor beta chains below come from one sample, sequenced in a study of cytomegalovirus exposure and HLA in healthy donors. The table came from immunoSEQ multiplex PCR; TCRdb's copy has only in-frame clones and leaves some out. This table holds more than 85,000 clones, roughly 86% found once. The sequencing sample was made of PBMCs. These receptors originate from a woman under 30 in good health and CMV-seronegative.

The rearrangement uses TRBV29-1 and TRBJ1-1, with TRBD1 matching 7 bases. V was clipped by 7 bases and J by 0 bases; unmatched bases: 5. The CDR3 is 13 amino acids. From germline, CDR1 is SQVTM and CDR2 ANQGSEA. The CDR3 coding sequence is TGCAGCGCCAAGACAGGGATGAACACTGAAGCTTTCTTT. Encoded protein: CSAKTGMNTEAFF.

This clone has more than one count but fewer than ten. The chain combines TRBV7-9 with TRBJ2-5; the D gene is possibly TRBD2 (6 bases). Germline CDR1 is SEHNR and CDR2 is FQNEAQ (reference sequence). This CDR3 has 12 residues. CDR3 sequence: CASAGTQETQYF. The CDR3 DNA sequence: TGTGCATCCGCGGGGACCCAAGAGACCCAGTACTTC.

The chain has TRBV6-5 and TRBJ2-3; 7 bases map to TRBD1. The CDR3 spans 15 residues. Germline values: CDR1 MNHEY, CDR2 SVGAGI. J was trimmed by 2 bases and V by 7 bases; bases with no gene match: 9. The CDR3 sequence: CASTPRTGITDTQYF. As DNA, the CDR3 is TGTGCCAGCACCCCTCGGACAGGTATCACAGATACGCAGTATTTT.

The gene calls are TRBV4-2 and TRBJ1-1; 7 positions agree with TRBD1. The V segment lost 3 bases and the J segment 2 bases; nucleotides outside the gene matches: 9. The CDR3 runs 16 residues. The germline CDR1 and CDR2 sequences are LGHNA and YNFKEQ. CDR3 region: CASSHLRDRLNTEAFF. In nucleotides, the CDR3 is TGTGCCAGCAGCCACCTCCGGGACAGACTTAACACTGAAGCTTTCTTT.

This clone was detected only once. The chain employs TRBV5-4 and TRBJ1-2, with TRBD1 identical over 7 bases. The germline CDR1 and CDR2 sequences are SGHNT and YYREEE (reference sequence). The CDR3 totals 15 residues. Unmatched junction bases numbered 11, after V lost 5 bases and J lost 4 bases. CDR3 sequence reads: CASRSGTERFYGYTF. The CDR3 coding sequence is TGTGCCAGCAGGTCTGGGACAGAGCGATTCTATGGCTACACCTTC.

V gene TRBV27 combines with J gene TRBJ2-4; D is possibly TRBD2 (6 bases). The CDR3 loop spans 14 amino acids. V dropped 2 bases and J dropped 2 bases, with 7 bases sitting between them. Germline loops: CDR1 MNHEY, CDR2 SMNVEV (reference sequence). CDR3 sequence: CASSLGGTKNIQYF. DNA for the CDR3: TGTGCCAGCAGTTTAGGAGGGACCAAAAACATTCAGTACTTC.

The J gene is TRBJ2-1, the V gene TRBV30; 8 nucleotides agree with TRBD2. Germline V gene data show CDR1 as GTSNPN and CDR2 as SVGIG (reference sequence). This CDR3 is built from 13 residues. V was pared by 7 bases and J by 5 bases, with 7 bases of the junction left unmatched. CDR3 nucleotide sequence: TGTGCCTCCTCGGGACTAGAGAACAATGAGCAGTTCTTC. This sequence encodes CASSGLENNEQFF.

This clone was counted once. This sequence joins TRBV12-5 and TRBJ2-5, with D tentatively TRBD2 (7 bases). This CDR3 region has 17 residues. The V end was cut by 2 bases, the J end by 5 bases, with 21 bases between. The germline V gene encodes CDR1 LGHNT and CDR2 FRNRAP. The CDR3 protein is CASGLSPPPGGRETQYF. The CDR3 coding sequence is TGTGCTAGTGGTTTGTCCCCCCCACCGGGGGGCCGTGAGACCCAGTACTTC.

The chain carries TRBV5-4 and TRBJ2-7, with TRBD1 identical over 7 bases. The CDR3 has 18 residues. CDR1 is SGHNT and CDR2 is YYREEE in the germline V gene (reference sequence). V gave up 4 bases and J gave up 8 bases; unmatched junction bases: 24. CDR3: CASSSSQGPRAGGKKQYF. The CDR3, as DNA: TGTGCCAGCAGCAGCTCGCAAGGACCTCGGGCAGGGGGAAAAAAGCAGTACTTC.

This chain joins TRBV5-5 and TRBJ1-2; D is possibly TRBD1 (5 bases). Trimming left V 2 bases short and J 1 base short, with 12 bases between. CDR1 and CDR2 from the germline V gene are SGHKS and YYEKEE (reference sequence). This CDR3 comprises 15 residues. CDR3 sequence (DNA): TGTGCCAGCAGCTTAGAGACAGCGGGTAACTATGGCTACACCTTC. Protein product: CASSLETAGNYGYTF.

The rearrangement uses TRBV4-2 and TRBJ2-1, with 10 bases aligning to TRBD1. CDR1 and CDR2 (germline): LGHNA, YNFKEQ. V was pared by 1 base and J by 5 bases, with 2 bases of the junction left unmatched. CDR3 length: 15 amino acids. CDR3 in amino acids: CASSQGGTGDNEQFF. Here the CDR3 DNA reads TGTGCCAGCAGCCAAGGGGGGACAGGGGACAATGAGCAGTTCTTC.

V is TRBV27 and J is TRBJ1-4, with TRBD1 as a possible D gene (5 bases). V lost 6 bases and J 7 bases, leaving 15 bases between the germline ends. The V gene's germline CDR1 is MNHEY and CDR2 SMNVEV (reference sequence). CDR3 length: 14 residues. Here the CDR3 DNA reads TGTGCCAGCAGGCCGTCAGGGCGGGGTGAAAAACTGTTTTTT. Its translation is CASRPSGRGEKLFF.

The chain combines TRBV28 with TRBJ2-7, with 8 nucleotides matching TRBD2. Germline CDR1 is MDHEN and CDR2 is SYDVKM. V dropped 8 bases and J dropped 0; count of bases not matched to a gene: 9. This CDR3 has 15 amino acids. The CDR3 is CASLSGSRSSYEQYF. The CDR3 coding sequence is TGTGCCAGCTTAAGCGGGAGTAGGAGCTCCTACGAGCAGTACTTC. Complete variable domain (other parts from reference TRBV28 and TRBJ2-7): DVKVTQSSRYLVKRTGEKVFLECVQDMDHENMFWYRQDPGLGLRLIYFSYDVKMKEKGDIPEGYSVSREKKERFSLILESASTNQTSMYLCASLSGSRSSYEQYFGPGTRLTVT.

V and J are TRBV27 and TRBJ2-5; no definite D call. Germline CDR1 reads MNHEY; CDR2 reads SMNVEV (reference sequence). The CDR3 totals 15 residues. Trimming shortened V by 2 bases and J by 1 base, and 11 bases separated the two germline ends. CDR3 sequence reads: CASSLTTRSQETQYF. CDR3 nucleotide sequence: TGTGCCAGCAGTTTAACCACAAGATCCCAAGAGACCCAGTACTTC.

The chain recombines TRBV6-1 with TRBJ1-2, with TRBD1 identical over 8 bases. The CDR3 has 17 amino acids. The trim removed 1 base at V and 3 bases at J, leaving 10 bases unmatched. The germline V gene encodes CDR1 MNHNS and CDR2 SASEGT. In nucleotides, the CDR3 is TGTGCCAGCAGTGAAGGGACAGGGAGACTTCCGCACTATGGCTACACCTTC. Translated, it gives CASSEGTGRLPHYGYTF.

In this sample, this clone turned up a few times. The gene calls are TRBV6-1 and TRBJ2-5, with no clear D. The CDR3 contains 13 residues. The germline V gene encodes CDR1 MNHNS and CDR2 SASEGT. Deletions cut 7 bases from V and 3 bases from J, with 12 bases between. The CDR3 DNA is TGTGCCAGCATAAGAAGTGCGGAAGAGACCCAGTACTTC. This encodes CASIRSAEETQYF.

V gene TRBV15 combines with J gene TRBJ1-4, with D possibly TRBD1 on 5 matching bases. CDR1 and CDR2 from the germline V gene are LNHNV and YYDKDF (reference sequence). The CDR3 covers 13 residues. V was shortened by 0 bases and J by 17 bases, with 16 bases between the two germline ends. In DNA, the CDR3 is TGTGCCACCAGCAGAGAGGGCCAGGGCAGACCTTTTTTT. It encodes CATSREGQGRPFF.

The chain combines TRBV28 with TRBJ1-1; D remains unclear. The CDR3 has 15 amino acids. Germline-derived CDR1 and CDR2 are MDHEN and SYDVKM. Trimming took 3 bases from V and 3 from J, leaving 14 bases between them. The CDR3 here is CASSLSLSRDTEAFF. In nucleotides, the CDR3 is TGTGCCAGCAGTTTGAGCTTATCGCGGGACACTGAAGCTTTCTTT.

This chain links TRBV5-6 with TRBJ2-1; D is possibly TRBD2 (5 bases). The germline CDR1 and CDR2 sequences are SGHDT and YYEEEE. The CDR3 covers 15 residues. The ends were cut back, 4 bases at V and 2 bases at J, with 13 bases in the middle. The CDR3 loop is CASSAGSLTYNEQFF. CDR3 sequence (DNA): TGTGCCAGCAGCGCGGGCAGCCTAACCTACAATGAGCAGTTCTTC.

CDR3 residues: CASSQASGGQPNTEAFF. In DNA, the CDR3 is TGTGCCAGCAGCCAAGCATCGGGAGGACAGCCGAACACTGAAGCTTTCTTT. This sequence joins TRBV4-2 and TRBJ1-1, with D perhaps TRBD1 (6 bases). The CDR3 covers 17 residues. The germline gives CDR1 LGHNA, CDR2 YNFKEQ. V lost 1 base to trimming and J lost 1 base, with 16 bases between them.

The rearrangement uses TRBV5-1 and TRBJ2-5; maybe TRBD1 (7 bases). The CDR3 is made up of 15 amino acids. Germline CDR1 and CDR2: SGHRS and YFSETQ. The V and J ends lost 1 base and 0 bases respectively, with 10 bases between them. The CDR3 DNA reads TGCGCCAGCAGCTTGCAGGGGGGCCACCAAGAGACCCAGTACTTC. It specifies CASSLQGGHQETQYF.

The V gene is TRBV25-1, the J gene TRBJ2-3, with 8 bases fitting TRBD1. The CDR3 consists of 14 residues. The J segment lost 6 bases and the V segment lost 3 bases, leaving 5 bases of the junction unmatched. Germline-derived CDR1 and CDR2 are MGHDK and SYGVNS. The CDR3 protein is CASSDQQGVDTQYF. DNA of the CDR3: TGTGCCAGCAGTGATCAACAGGGGGTCGATACGCAGTATTTT.

V is TRBV28 and J is TRBJ2-1; tentative D call: TRBD2 (6 bases). The CDR3 totals 16 residues. Trimming stripped 3 bases from V and 3 bases from J, with 15 bases between. From germline, CDR1 is MDHEN and CDR2 SYDVKM. The CDR3 DNA reads as TGTGCCAGCAGTTTTTCGGAGGGCCCGGGCTACAATGAGCAGTTCTTC. Its translation is CASSFSEGPGYNEQFF.

The chain uses TRBV5-1 and TRBJ2-1, with TRBD1 as a possible D gene (7 bases). Germline V gene data show CDR1 as SGHRS and CDR2 as YFSETQ. V shed 0 bases and J shed 3 bases, with 13 bases lying between them. This CDR3 contains 16 residues. CDR3 loop: CASSLGPQGGYNEQFF. The CDR3 region has the DNA TGCGCCAGCAGCTTGGGCCCGCAGGGGGGCTACAATGAGCAGTTCTTC.

This sequence joins TRBV30 and TRBJ1-2; D unclear. CDR1 and CDR2 (germline): GTSNPN, SVGIG (reference sequence). V was clipped by 2 bases and J by 5 bases, with 12 bases between them. The CDR3 has 13 amino acids. The CDR3 is CAWSSIRRYGYTF. The CDR3, as DNA: TGTGCCTGGAGTTCAATCCGGAGGTATGGCTACACCTTC. Complete variable domain (other parts from reference TRBV30 and TRBJ1-2): SQTIHQWPATLVQPVGSPLSLECTVEGTSNPNLYWYRQAAGRGLQLLFYSVGIGQISSEVPQNLSASRPQDRQFILSSKKLLLSDSGFYLCAWSSIRRYGYTFGSGTRLTVV.

The chain joins TRBV5-1 to TRBJ2-1, with D possibly being TRBD2 (6 bases). V shed 0 bases and J shed 7 bases, with 11 bases lying between them. CDR1 is SGHRS and CDR2 is YFSETQ in the germline V gene. This CDR3 is 14 amino acids long. DNA for the CDR3: TGCGCCAGCAGCTTGGAGGGACTCGTTAATGAGCAGTTCTTC. This gives the protein CASSLEGLVNEQFF.

This chain connects TRBV9 to TRBJ2-7; a possible D gene is TRBD2 (6 bases). With 4 bases removed from V and 6 bases from J, the gap between germline ends came to 17 bases. CDR1 and CDR2 (germline): SGDLS, YYNGEE. The CDR3 runs to 14 residues. The CDR3 DNA follows: TGTGCCAGCAGCTTCCGTTGGCGGGATAGCGAGCAGTACTTC. Its protein product is CASSFRWRDSEQYF.

The rearrangement uses TRBV7-2 and TRBJ1-3; weak D call: TRBD1 (5 bases). In germline, CDR1 is SGHTA, CDR2 FQGNSA. V was pared by 4 bases and J by 2 bases, with 12 bases between. CDR3 length: 15 residues. This CDR3 reads CASSSYLDTGNTIYF. DNA for the CDR3: TGTGCCAGCAGCTCCTATCTGGACACTGGAAACACCATATATTTT.

The V and J genes are TRBV28 and TRBJ1-2; the D is unclear. The germline gives CDR1 MDHEN, CDR2 SYDVKM. The CDR3 is made up of 13 amino acids. The V and J ends lost 1 base and 6 bases respectively, with 9 bases between them. The CDR3 sequence is CASSLLAGDGYTF. The CDR3 DNA is TGTGCCAGCAGTTTATTGGCGGGAGATGGCTACACCTTC.

V gene TRBV20-1 combines with J gene TRBJ1-1; no clear D gene. Trimming pared 6 bases from V and 3 bases from J, leaving 8 bases between. CDR1 is DFQATT and CDR2 is SNEGSKA in the germline V gene (reference sequence). The CDR3 is made up of 11 amino acids. CDR3 DNA: TGCAGTGCCACAGATTACACTGAAGCTTTCTTT. Translated, it gives CSATDYTEAFF.

The chain has TRBV6-6 and TRBJ2-5, with 8 positions matching TRBD1. Germline V CDR1 and CDR2: MNHNY, SVGAGI (reference sequence). The V and J ends lost 8 bases and 11 bases, in that order; junction bases with no gene match: 13. This CDR3 is 13 amino acids long. Here the CDR3 DNA reads TGTGCCAGCGCCACCGGGACAGGACCCTTTCAGTACTTC. This translates into CASATGTGPFQYF.